This entry lists 18 T cell receptor beta chains sequenced from one sample in a study of cytomegalovirus exposure and HLA in healthy donors. The primer mix had 60 Vbeta and 13 Jbeta primers. Libraries were prepared by immunoSEQ multiplex PCR; TCRdb keeps only in-frame clonotypes and omits some of them. Seen here are 170,000 or so clones, just under 85% observed once, and the top ten hold around 4.9%. The specimen sequenced was PBMCs. The receptors here all came from a girl aged 5-17 years in good health and CMV-seropositive.

A word on this clone: The sample carries other DNA sequences with the same CDR3. The rearrangement uses TRBV28 and TRBJ1-1; 12 nucleotides line up with TRBD1. The V and J ends lost 4 bases and 2 bases, in that order; junction bases with no gene match: 8. Looked up from germline, CDR1 is MDHEN and CDR2 is SYDVKM. The CDR3 length is 17 residues. The CDR3 loop reads CASSSGTGGKENTEAFF. CDR3 bases: TGTGCCAGCAGTTCAGGGACAGGGGGCAAAGAAAACACTGAAGCTTTCTTT.

V is TRBV5-1 and J is TRBJ1-1; TRBD1 is a possible D gene (6 bases). Trimming shortened V by 3 bases and J by 2 bases, and 8 bases separated the two germline ends. This CDR3 comprises 13 residues. Per germline, CDR1 SGHRS and CDR2 YFSETQ. CDR3 sequence: CASSSDSNTEAFF. The CDR3 nucleotides are TGCGCCAGCAGCTCGGACAGTAACACTGAAGCTTTCTTT.

Remarks on this clone: This sample also contains other DNA sequences that code for the same CDR3. This chain's CDR3 is CASSLDYTSTDTQYF. For the CDR3, the DNA is TGTGCCAGCAGCTTAGACTACACTAGCACAGATACGCAGTATTTT. The chain couples TRBV7-2 to TRBJ2-3; D uncertain. The V gene lost 1 base and the J gene lost 0 bases, with 8 bases spanning the gap. Germline V gives CDR1 SGHTA, CDR2 FQGNSA. This CDR3 comprises 15 residues.

The chain recombines TRBV12-5 with TRBJ1-2; perhaps TRBD1 as D (5 bases). CDR3 length equals 17 residues. Trimming stripped 5 bases from V and 4 bases from J, with 23 bases between. CDR1 is LGHNT and CDR2 is FRNRAP in the germline V gene. For the CDR3, the DNA is TGTGCTAGTGGTCCGTTGGATGGGCAGGGTTCCGCCTATGGCTACACCTTC. Amino acid sequence: CASGPLDGQGSAYGYTF. Based on the CDR3 plus reference TRBV12-5 and TRBJ1-2, the full variable domain is DARVTQTPRHKVTEMGQEVTMRCQPILGHNTVFWYRQTMMQGLELLAYFRNRAPLDDSGMPKDRFSAEMPDATLATLKIQPSEPRDSAVYFCASGPLDGQGSAYGYTFGSGTRLTVV.

The rearrangement uses TRBV9 and TRBJ2-2; 13 bases are shared with TRBD2. The CDR3 is 17 residues long. J gave up 3 bases and V 4 bases, and 6 bases lay outside the gene matches. The V gene's germline CDR1 is SGDLS and CDR2 YYNGEE. The CDR3 here is CASSLSTSGGYTGELFF. The CDR3 DNA follows: TGTGCCAGCAGCCTCTCGACTAGCGGGGGGTACACCGGGGAGCTGTTTTTT. The full variable domain, rest sourced from reference TRBV9 and TRBJ2-2, is DSGVTQTPKHLITATGQRVTLRCSPRSGDLSVYWYQQSLDQGLQFLIQYYNGEERAKGNILERFSAQQFPDLHSELNLSSLELGDSALYFCASSLSTSGGYTGELFFGEGSRLTVL.

The chain has TRBV7-2 and TRBJ1-1; the D gene is possibly TRBD1 (5 bases). This CDR3 has 14 residues. Trimming cost V 5 bases and J 4 bases, with 14 bases left between them. Germline CDR1 is SGHTA and CDR2 is FQGNSA. The CDR3 DNA is TGTGCCAGCAGCGCGCAGGGCGAAATCACTGAAGCTTTCTTT. This sequence encodes CASSAQGEITEAFF. The variable domain in full, completed from reference TRBV7-2 and TRBJ1-1, reads GAGVSQSPSNKVTEKGKDVELRCDPISGHTALYWYRQSLGQGLEFLIYFQGNSAPDKSGLPSDRFSAERTGGSVSTLTIQRTQQEDSAVYLCASSAQGEITEAFFGQGTRLTVV.

The V gene is TRBV2, the J gene TRBJ2-7, with D unresolved. Germline loops: CDR1 SNHLY, CDR2 FYNNEI. The V and J ends lost 7 bases and 4 bases respectively, with 8 bases between them. The CDR3 loop spans 11 amino acids. In DNA form, the CDR3 reads TGTGCCAGCACCGAGAATTACGAGCAGTACTTC. Its protein product is CASTENYEQYF. The entire variable domain, with the rest obtained from reference TRBV2 and TRBJ2-7, is as follows: EPEVTQTPSHQVTQMGQEVILRCVPISNHLYFYWYRQILGQKVEFLVSFYNNEISEKSEIFDDQFSVERPDGSNFTLKIRSTKLEDSAMYFCASTENYEQYFGPGTRLTVT.

The chain has TRBV5-1 and TRBJ1-1, with D perhaps matching TRBD1 (5 bases). CDR3 length: 13 amino acids. The germline gives CDR1 SGHRS, CDR2 YFSETQ. Trimming pared 6 bases from V and 1 base from J, leaving 10 bases between. The CDR3 region has the DNA TGCGCCAGCAAGGACAAGGGGAACACTGAAGCTTTCTTT. Translation gives CASKDKGNTEAFF. The entire variable domain, with the rest obtained from reference TRBV5-1 and TRBJ1-1, is as follows: KAGVTQTPRYLIKTRGQQVTLSCSPISGHRSVSWYQQTPGQGLQFLFEYFSETQRNKGNFPGRFSGRQFSNSRSEMNVSTLELGDSALYLCASKDKGNTEAFFGQGTRLTVV.

This clone was recorded only once. The V call is TRBV21-1, the J call TRBJ1-2; the table gives TRBD1 as D, unverified against the DNA. TRBV21-1 represents a pseudogene. The CDR3 extends over 14 amino acids. The CDR3 loop reads CASSKDREVLGYTF. The DNA for the CDR3 is TGTGCCAGCAGCAAGGACAGGGAGGTACTTGGCTACACCTTC.

This clone was seen just once. The J gene is TRBJ2-5, the V gene TRBV23-1, with D unresolved. The DNA end is a closer match to TRBJ2-7, so the J assignment may be wrong. TRBV23-1 is annotated as an ORF whose role is uncertain. CDR3 length: 14 amino acids. This CDR3 reads CASSQSIDSYEQYF. In nucleotides, the CDR3 is TGCGCCAGCAGTCAATCGATCGATAGTTACGAGCAGTACTTC.

This chain uses TRBV2 with TRBJ1-4; D call uncertain. Trimming removed 11 bases at V and 0 bases at J, with 16 bases between. Germline-derived CDR1 and CDR2 are SNHLY and FYNNEI. This CDR3 is 15 amino acids long. CDR3 bases: TGTGCCGGCTCCCCAGCGACGGCAACTAATGAAAAACTGTTTTTT. Translation: CAGSPATATNEKLFF. Variable domain in full (rest from reference TRBV2 and TRBJ1-4): EPEVTQTPSHQVTQMGQEVILRCVPISNHLYFYWYRQILGQKVEFLVSFYNNEISEKSEIFDDQFSVERPDGSNFTLKIRSTKLEDSAMYFCAGSPATATNEKLFFGSGTQLSVL.

The chain combines TRBV4-2 with TRBJ1-6; 7 bases agree with TRBD1. Germline-derived CDR1 and CDR2 are LGHNA and YNFKEQ. J lost 7 bases, V lost 4 bases, and 7 bases had no gene match. The CDR3 is 15 amino acids. CDR3 sequence reads: CASSPLPDRNSPLHF. In nucleotides, the CDR3 is TGTGCCAGCAGCCCACTCCCGGACAGGAATTCACCCCTCCACTTT.

This chain's CDR3 is CASSFFARTGVGNEQYF. The CDR3 DNA follows: TGTGCCAGCAGTTTTTTCGCCCGGACAGGGGTGGGCAACGAGCAGTACTTC. V usage is TRBV27 and J usage is TRBJ2-7, with 9 positions matching TRBD1. J lost 5 bases, V lost 3 bases, and 14 bases had no gene match. CDR3 length: 17 amino acids. Germline V CDR1 and CDR2: MNHEY, SMNVEV (reference sequence).

V is TRBV7-9 and J is TRBJ1-1; D might be TRBD1 (6 bases). This CDR3 has 13 residues. CDR1 SEHNR and CDR2 FQNEAQ come from the germline V gene (reference sequence). Trimming removed 6 bases at V and 6 bases at J, with 14 bases between. The CDR3 nucleotides are TGTGCCAGCAGTACTACAGGGTACGCTGAAGCTTTCTTT. Encoded protein: CASSTTGYAEAFF.

The V gene is TRBV5-1, the J gene TRBJ2-7, with a tentative D call TRBD1 (6 bases). From germline, CDR1 is SGHRS and CDR2 YFSETQ. Trimming took 4 bases from V and 9 from J, leaving 20 bases between them. The CDR3 covers 14 residues. The CDR3 reads CASSGPRGTGGQYF. CDR3 in DNA: TGCGCCAGCAGCGGACCCAGGGGAACTGGGGGGCAGTACTTC. The full variable domain, rest sourced from reference TRBV5-1 and TRBJ2-7, is KAGVTQTPRYLIKTRGQQVTLSCSPISGHRSVSWYQQTPGQGLQFLFEYFSETQRNKGNFPGRFSGRQFSNSRSEMNVSTLELGDSALYLCASSGPRGTGGQYFGPGTRLTVT.

This clone was detected a few times. This rearrangement joins TRBV25-1 to TRBJ1-2; 7 bases fit TRBD1. V lost 2 bases and J lost 8; bases outside the gene matches: 5. Germline-derived CDR1 and CDR2 are MGHDK and SYGVNS. The CDR3 is made up of 13 amino acids. The CDR3 sequence is CASSEGDRVGYTF. The CDR3 DNA reads TGTGCCAGCAGTGAAGGAGACAGGGTCGGCTACACCTTC.

The rearrangement links TRBV6-5 to TRBJ1-1; 7 bases match TRBD1. The V gene end was trimmed by 6 bases and the J gene end by 6 bases; junction bases not matched to a gene: 7. This CDR3 is 13 amino acids long. Germline V gene data show CDR1 as MNHEY and CDR2 as SVGAGI. CDR3 sequence reads: CASRSTGTAEAFF. CDR3 nucleotide sequence: TGTGCCAGCAGATCGACAGGGACTGCTGAAGCTTTCTTT.

This clone was seen just once. V usage is TRBV2 and J usage is TRBJ1-1, with D maybe TRBD1 (5 bases). V shed 2 bases and J shed 1 base, with 8 bases lying between them. In germline, CDR1 is SNHLY, CDR2 FYNNEI. CDR3 length: 14 amino acids. The chain's CDR3 is CASSENRQNTEAFF. The CDR3 DNA is TGTGCCAGCAGTGAAAACAGGCAGAACACTGAAGCTTTCTTT.